One and the same sample provided the 5 T cell receptor beta chains below, sequenced in a study of technical replicates of blood from a few donors. The repertoire was sequenced with immunoSEQ multiplex PCR; TCRdb's copy has only in-frame clones and lacks some. The table records approximately 78,000 clones, around 95% of them present only once. The specimen was T cells isolated from PBMCs. All receptors come from a human donor in good health.

The chain uses TRBV18 and TRBJ2-1; 9 bases are shared with TRBD1. Germline lookup yields CDR1 KGHSH and CDR2 LQKENI. This CDR3 has 14 amino acids. V shed 6 bases and J 7 bases; nucleotides not matched to a gene: 7. The CDR3 here is CASSLRDRVNEQFF. DNA for the CDR3: TGTGCCAGCTCGCTCCGGGACAGGGTAAATGAGCAGTTCTTC.

CDR3 amino acids: CASRALSDNEQFF. The DNA of the CDR3 is TGTGCCAGCAGAGCACTTAGCGACAATGAGCAGTTCTTC. This chain uses TRBV6-5 with TRBJ2-1; weak D call: TRBD2 (5 bases). The CDR3 totals 13 residues. CDR1 MNHEY and CDR2 SVGAGI come from the germline V gene. Deletions cut 6 bases from V and 5 bases from J, with 11 bases between.

This chain links TRBV5-1 with TRBJ2-5; a weak D match, TRBD2 (5 bases). The V gene's germline CDR1 is SGHRS and CDR2 YFSETQ. This CDR3 comprises 15 residues. Trimming took off 1 base at V and 5 bases at J, with 15 bases between the two ends. The CDR3 reads CASSLYGPGEETQYF. The CDR3, as DNA: TGCGCCAGCAGCTTGTATGGCCCCGGGGAGGAGACCCAGTACTTC. Drawing the rest from reference TRBV5-1 and TRBJ2-5, the complete variable domain is KAGVTQTPRYLIKTRGQQVTLSCSPISGHRSVSWYQQTPGQGLQFLFEYFSETQRNKGNFPGRFSGRQFSNSRSEMNVSTLELGDSALYLCASSLYGPGEETQYFGPGTRLLVL.

The chain uses TRBV19 and TRBJ2-1, with TRBD2 identical over 8 bases. J was trimmed by 2 bases and V by 4 bases; bases with no gene match: 4. This CDR3 comprises 15 residues. Germline V lookup: CDR1 LNHDA, CDR2 SQIVND (reference sequence). CDR3 region: CASSSTGGAYNEQFF. The DNA of the CDR3 is TGTGCCAGTAGTAGCACGGGGGGGGCCTACAATGAGCAGTTCTTC.

The J gene is TRBJ1-4, the V gene TRBV5-1; possible D gene TRBD1, 5 bases. CDR1 SGHRS and CDR2 YFSETQ come from the germline V gene. The length of the CDR3 is 15 residues. V lost 5 bases, J lost 10 bases, and 21 bases lay in between. The CDR3 spells CASREGTAPLGKLFF. Here the CDR3 DNA reads TGCGCCAGCAGGGAGGGGACGGCACCTCTGGGAAAACTGTTTTTT.